Listed here are 18 T cell receptor beta chains from one sample, sequenced in a study of molecular identifiers for immune sequencing clone quantification. TCRdb reprocessed the PCR reads via MiXCR and lists one record per CDR3 protein. The sample consists of roughly 320,000 distinct CDR3 sequences, 20% to 25% of them appearing once. Material for sequencing was naive CD8+ T cells from blood, with Jurkat cell RNA spiked in. Subset indicated: FACS-sorted CD8+CD4-CCR7+CD45RA+ naive T cells. These receptors originate from a human donor in good health. Some libraries in this study had Jurkat cell RNA spiked in.

This clonotype was detected only a few times. The genes are TRBV2 and TRBJ2-7; TRBD1 is a possible D gene (7 bases). CDR1 SNHLY and CDR2 FYNNEI come from the germline V gene. The CDR3 contains 11 residues. Trimming removed 10 bases at V and 7 bases at J, with 14 bases between. CDR3 sequence: CAIEGAGEQYF. The DNA of the CDR3 is TGTGCCATTGAGGGGGCGGGGGAGCAGTACTTC.

This clonotype was observed a few times. This chain links TRBV6-1 with TRBJ2-5; unclear D gene. Germline CDR1 reads MNHNS; CDR2 reads SASEGT. The V end was cut by 6 bases, the J end by 0 bases, with 8 bases between. There are 13 residues in the CDR3. CDR3 nucleotide sequence: TGTGCCAGCAGAGCAAGATACCAAGAGACCCAGTACTTC. Encoded protein: CASRARYQETQYF.

This clonotype turned up a few times. This chain connects TRBV7-9 to TRBJ2-3; D is ambiguous. This CDR3 region has 13 residues. The V end lost 6 bases, the J end lost 6 bases, and 13 bases lay between the germline ends. CDR1 SEHNR and CDR2 FQNEAQ come from the germline V gene (reference sequence). The CDR3 reads CASRSPLMDTQYF. The CDR3 DNA reads TGTGCCAGCAGATCCCCTTTGATGGATACGCAGTATTTT.

This clonotype showed up many times. The chain recombines TRBV12-3 or TRBV12-4 with TRBJ2-2; D possibly corresponds to TRBD1 (5 bases). V lost 5 bases and J 3 bases, leaving 10 bases between the germline ends. CDR3 size: 14 residues. The CDR3 here is CASSPLRDTGELFF. CDR3 DNA: TGTGCCAGCAGTCCCCTCAGGGACACCGGGGAGCTGTTTTTT.

Comment on this clonotype: This may be a read error: a much more frequent sequence differs by one nucleotide. This sequence joins TRBV12-3 or TRBV12-4 and TRBJ1-2; weak D call: TRBD1 (5 bases). The CDR3 length is 14 residues. CDR3 protein: CAGSFQGLKGGYTF. DNA of the CDR3: TGTGCCGGCAGTTTCCAGGGCCTAAAGGGCGGCTACACCTTC.

This clonotype was detected many times. The chain couples TRBV6-5 to TRBJ2-7; D call uncertain. Germline CDR1 is MNHEY and CDR2 is SVGAGI. The V end was cut by 2 bases, the J end by 1 base, with 6 bases between. The CDR3 runs 13 residues. In nucleotides, the CDR3 is TGTGCCAGCAGTTACACCGGGTCCTACGAGCAGTACTTC. Protein sequence: CASSYTGSYEQYF.

This clonotype was seen a few times. The chain has TRBV19 and TRBJ2-3, with no clear D. CDR1 is LNHDA, CDR2 SQIVND, per germline (reference sequence). Between the trimmed V and J ends, which lost 6 bases and 3 bases, there was a span of 16 bases. The CDR3 has 15 residues. CDR3 in DNA: TGTGCCAGTAGAGGTTTGTCGTTGGGGACAGATACGCAGTATTTT. It specifies CASRGLSLGTDTQYF.

As for this clonotype: Being one base from a much bigger clone, this may be a read error. The genes are TRBV15 and TRBJ2-3, with 10 positions matching TRBD1. The V and J ends lost 5 bases and 3 bases, in that order; junction bases with no gene match: 8. The CDR3 has 16 residues. Germline assignment: CDR1 LNHNV and CDR2 YYDKDF (reference sequence). CDR3 nucleotides: TGTGCCACCAGCCGCATAGGGACAGGGGTAACAGATACGCAGTATTTT. Encoded protein: CATSRIGTGVTDTQYF.

This clonotype was picked up many times. The V and J genes are TRBV7-9 and TRBJ1-1; no definite D call. Germline CDR1 and CDR2: SEHNR and FQNEAQ (reference sequence). V gave up 5 bases and J gave up 4 bases, with 8 bases separating them. This CDR3 is built from 12 residues. CDR3 in amino acids: CASSREITEAFF. The CDR3 DNA follows: TGTGCCAGCAGCAGAGAGATCACTGAAGCTTTCTTT.

This clonotype occurred a few times. The chain combines TRBV4-3 with TRBJ2-3; maybe TRBD1 (7 bases). The CDR3 loop spans 17 amino acids. Trimming cost V 0 bases and J 3 bases, with 16 bases left between them. Germline V CDR1 and CDR2: LGHNA, YSLEER. CDR3 protein: CASSQDFQGGQTDTQYF. The DNA of the CDR3 is TGCGCCAGCAGCCAAGATTTCCAGGGGGGCCAGACAGATACGCAGTATTTT.

The genes are TRBV4-1 and TRBJ2-2; possibly TRBD2 for D (5 bases). The length of the CDR3 is 16 residues. CDR1 and CDR2 (germline): MGHRA, YSYEKL. V lost 0 bases, J lost 1 base, and 9 bases lay in between. The CDR3 DNA is TGCGCCAGCAGCCAAGACAACGGACTGAACACCGGGGAGCTGTTTTTT. This translates into CASSQDNGLNTGELFF.

This clonotype was counted many times. This chain links TRBV5-1 with TRBJ2-3; D gene uncertain. Per the germline V gene, CDR1 is SGHRS and CDR2 is YFSETQ. The V end lost 0 bases, the J end lost 1 base, and 15 bases lay between the germline ends. The CDR3 runs to 17 residues. The DNA for the CDR3 is TGCGCCAGCAGCTTGGTCCCCACAGTAATTGGCACAGATACGCAGTATTTT. Amino acids: CASSLVPTVIGTDTQYF.

This clonotype was detected many times. This sequence joins TRBV5-1 and TRBJ2-2, with TRBD1 matching over 7 bases. CDR1 and CDR2 from the germline V gene are SGHRS and YFSETQ. J gave up 7 bases and V 10 bases, and 7 bases lay outside the gene matches. The CDR3 extends over 12 amino acids. The CDR3 protein is CASTGSSGELFF. In DNA, the CDR3 is TGCGCCTCGACAGGGAGCAGCGGGGAGCTGTTTTTT.

This clonotype was recorded many times. This chain uses TRBV5-5 with TRBJ2-7, with 8 bases lining up with TRBD2. The CDR3 loop spans 16 amino acids. The germline V gene has CDR1 SGHKS and CDR2 YYEKEE (reference sequence). J was trimmed by 3 bases and V by 0 bases; bases with no gene match: 8. The CDR3 loop reads CASSLVETSANYEQYF. The CDR3, as DNA: TGTGCCAGCAGCTTGGTCGAGACTAGCGCGAACTACGAGCAGTACTTC.

This clonotype was found a few times. The CDR3 coding sequence is TGTGCCAGCAGCTCCACCTCTCGAGGACTAGCGGGAGACCCTACTACAGATACGCAGTATTTT. Translating it yields CASSSTSRGLAGDPTTDTQYF. The gene calls are TRBV7-9 and TRBJ2-3, with 13 positions matching TRBD2. The CDR3 totals 21 residues. Germline CDR1 SEHNR, CDR2 FQNEAQ (reference sequence). V was pared by 4 bases and J by 3 bases, with 19 bases of the junction left unmatched.

Details on this clonotype: This may be a read error: a much more frequent sequence differs by one nucleotide. This chain uses TRBV6-1 with TRBJ2-5; 11 positions match TRBD1. Losses at the gene ends were 4 bases for V and 6 bases for J; bases not matched to a gene: 10. The germline V gene has CDR1 MNHNS and CDR2 SASEGT. The CDR3 extends over 16 amino acids. CDR3 residues: CASSGGGQGAPKTQYF. The CDR3 nucleotides read TGTGCCAGCAGTGGCGGTGGACAGGGGGCCCCAAAGACCCAGTACTTC.

This clonotype was seen a few times. The J gene is TRBJ1-1, the V gene TRBV7-9; D not resolved. The CDR3 is 13 residues long. Per the germline V gene, CDR1 is SEHNR and CDR2 is FQNEAQ (reference sequence). V lost 5 bases and J lost 0, with 7 bases in between. CDR3 amino acids: CASSTSMNTEAFF. DNA of the CDR3: TGTGCCAGCAGCACCTCAATGAACACTGAAGCTTTCTTT.

This clonotype was seen repeatedly, ten times or more. The chain combines TRBV20-1 with TRBJ1-5; D possibly corresponds to TRBD1 (5 bases). The ends were cut back, 3 bases at V and 0 bases at J, with 12 bases in the middle. The CDR3 totals 15 residues. In germline, CDR1 is DFQATT, CDR2 SNEGSKA (reference sequence). The CDR3 sequence is CSASDDSTSNQPQHF. The CDR3 DNA reads as TGCAGTGCTAGCGACGACAGCACTAGCAATCAGCCCCAGCATTTT.